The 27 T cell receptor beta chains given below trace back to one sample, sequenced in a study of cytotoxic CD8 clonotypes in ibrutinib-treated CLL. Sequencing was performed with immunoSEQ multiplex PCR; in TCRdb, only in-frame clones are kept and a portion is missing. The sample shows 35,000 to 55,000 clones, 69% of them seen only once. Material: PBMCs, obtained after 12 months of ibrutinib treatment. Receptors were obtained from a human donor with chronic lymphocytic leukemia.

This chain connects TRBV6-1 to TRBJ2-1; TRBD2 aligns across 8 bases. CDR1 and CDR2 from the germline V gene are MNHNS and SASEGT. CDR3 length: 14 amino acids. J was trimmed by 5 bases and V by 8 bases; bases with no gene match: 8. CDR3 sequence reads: CASEGGGLDNEQFF. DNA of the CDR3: TGTGCCAGCGAGGGCGGGGGGCTGGACAATGAGCAGTTCTTC.

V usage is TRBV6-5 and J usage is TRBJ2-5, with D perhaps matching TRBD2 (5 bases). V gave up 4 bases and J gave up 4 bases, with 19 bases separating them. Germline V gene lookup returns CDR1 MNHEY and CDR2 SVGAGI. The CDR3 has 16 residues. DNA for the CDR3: TGTGCCAGCAGTTCATCCCCGGGAAACCTGAGAGAGACCCAGTACTTC. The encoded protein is CASSSSPGNLRETQYF.

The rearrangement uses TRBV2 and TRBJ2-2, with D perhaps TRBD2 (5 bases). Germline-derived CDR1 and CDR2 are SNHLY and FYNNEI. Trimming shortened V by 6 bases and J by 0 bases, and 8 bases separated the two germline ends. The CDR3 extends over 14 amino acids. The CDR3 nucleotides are TGTGCCAGCAGGCCGGGGTCGAACACCGGGGAGCTGTTTTTT. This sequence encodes CASRPGSNTGELFF.

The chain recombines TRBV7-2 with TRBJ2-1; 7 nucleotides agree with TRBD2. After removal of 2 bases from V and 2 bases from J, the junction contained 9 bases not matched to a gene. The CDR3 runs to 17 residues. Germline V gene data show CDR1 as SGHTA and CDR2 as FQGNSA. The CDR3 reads CASSLTSAGEPYNEQFF. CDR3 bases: TGTGCCAGCAGCTTAACGTCGGCGGGGGAGCCCTACAATGAGCAGTTCTTC.

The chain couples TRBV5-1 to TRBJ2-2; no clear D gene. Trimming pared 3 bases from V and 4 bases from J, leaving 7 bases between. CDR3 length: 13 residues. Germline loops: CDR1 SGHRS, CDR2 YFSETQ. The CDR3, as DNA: TGCGCCAGCAGCTGGACCTTCACCGGGGAGCTGTTTTTT. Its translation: CASSWTFTGELFF.

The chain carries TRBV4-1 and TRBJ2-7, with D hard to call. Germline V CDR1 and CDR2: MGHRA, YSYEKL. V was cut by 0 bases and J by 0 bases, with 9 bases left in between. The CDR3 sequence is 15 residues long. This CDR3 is CASSQDMAVSYEQYF. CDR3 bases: TGCGCCAGCAGCCAAGATATGGCAGTCTCCTACGAGCAGTACTTC.

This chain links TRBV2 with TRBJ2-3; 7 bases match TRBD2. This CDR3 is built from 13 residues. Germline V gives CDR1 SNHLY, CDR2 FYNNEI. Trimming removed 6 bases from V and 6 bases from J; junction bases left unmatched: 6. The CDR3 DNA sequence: TGTGCCAGCAGCCCCATGGGGGGGGATACGCAGTATTTT. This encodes CASSPMGGDTQYF.

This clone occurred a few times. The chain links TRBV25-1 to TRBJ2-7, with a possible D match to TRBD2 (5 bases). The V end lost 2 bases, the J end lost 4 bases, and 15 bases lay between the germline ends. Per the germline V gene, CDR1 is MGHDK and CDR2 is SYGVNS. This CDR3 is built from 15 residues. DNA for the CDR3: TGTGCCAGCAGTGAACCCCGGGGATCTATTTACGAGCAGTACTTC. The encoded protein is CASSEPRGSIYEQYF.

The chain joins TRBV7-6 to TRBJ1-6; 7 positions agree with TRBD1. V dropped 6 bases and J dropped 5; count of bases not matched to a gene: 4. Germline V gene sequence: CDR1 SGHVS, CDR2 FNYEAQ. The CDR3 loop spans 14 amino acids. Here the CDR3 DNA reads TGTGCCAGCAGTTCGGACAGGAATAATTCACCCCTCCACTTT. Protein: CASSSDRNNSPLHF.

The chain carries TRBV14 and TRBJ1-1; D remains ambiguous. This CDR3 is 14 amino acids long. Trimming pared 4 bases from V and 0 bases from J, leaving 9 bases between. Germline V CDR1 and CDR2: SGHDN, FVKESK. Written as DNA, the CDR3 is TGTGCCAGCAGCCGGAGCAGGATGAACACTGAAGCTTTCTTT. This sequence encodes CASSRSRMNTEAFF.

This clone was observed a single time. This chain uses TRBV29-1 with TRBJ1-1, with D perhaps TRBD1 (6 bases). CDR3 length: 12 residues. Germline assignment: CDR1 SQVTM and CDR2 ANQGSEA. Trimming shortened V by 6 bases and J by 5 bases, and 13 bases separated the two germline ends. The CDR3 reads CSVGHERTEAFF. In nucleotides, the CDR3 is TGCAGCGTGGGACACGAACGGACTGAAGCTTTCTTT.

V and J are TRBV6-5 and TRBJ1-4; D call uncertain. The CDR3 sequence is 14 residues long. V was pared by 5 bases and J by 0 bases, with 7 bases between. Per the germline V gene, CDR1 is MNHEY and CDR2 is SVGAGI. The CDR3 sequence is CASSPHATNEKLFF. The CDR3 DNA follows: TGTGCCAGCAGTCCCCACGCAACTAATGAAAAACTGTTTTTT.

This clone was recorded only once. CDR3 residues: CASSPLPGLSYEQYF. CDR3 in DNA: TGTGCCAGTAGTCCCCTCCCAGGGTTATCCTACGAGCAGTACTTC. This chain connects TRBV19 to TRBJ2-7; TRBD1 is a possible D gene (5 bases). Germline lookup yields CDR1 LNHDA and CDR2 SQIVND (reference sequence). Trimming took off 5 bases at V and 1 base at J, with 15 bases between the two ends. The CDR3 spans 15 residues.

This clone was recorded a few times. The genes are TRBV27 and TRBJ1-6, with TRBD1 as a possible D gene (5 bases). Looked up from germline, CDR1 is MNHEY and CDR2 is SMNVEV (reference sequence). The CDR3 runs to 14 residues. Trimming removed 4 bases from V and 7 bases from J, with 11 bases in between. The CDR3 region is CASSSGLPNSPLHF. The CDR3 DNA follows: TGTGCCAGCAGTTCGGGACTCCCCAATTCACCCCTCCACTTT.

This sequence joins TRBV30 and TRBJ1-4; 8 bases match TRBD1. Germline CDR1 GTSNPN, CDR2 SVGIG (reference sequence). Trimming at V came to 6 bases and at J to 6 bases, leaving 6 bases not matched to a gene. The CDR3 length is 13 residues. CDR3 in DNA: TGTGCCTGTTCCGGGACAGGAGATGAAAAACTGTTTTTT. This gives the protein CACSGTGDEKLFF.

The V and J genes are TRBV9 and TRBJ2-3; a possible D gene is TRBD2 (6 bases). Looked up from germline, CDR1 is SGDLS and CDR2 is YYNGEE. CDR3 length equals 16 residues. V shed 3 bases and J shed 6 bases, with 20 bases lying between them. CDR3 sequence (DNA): TGTGCCAGCAGCGGACTACTAGCCGCCGCTGAGGATACGCAGTATTTT. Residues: CASSGLLAAAEDTQYF.

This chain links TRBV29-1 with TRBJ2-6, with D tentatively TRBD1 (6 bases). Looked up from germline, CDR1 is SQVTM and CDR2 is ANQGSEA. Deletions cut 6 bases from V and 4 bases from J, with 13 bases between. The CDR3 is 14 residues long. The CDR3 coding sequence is TGCAGCGTCCTACAGGGAGCAGGGGCCAACGTCCTGACTTTC. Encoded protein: CSVLQGAGANVLTF.

CDR3 DNA sequence: TGTGCCAGCAGCACAGACGGGTATAATTCACCCCTCCACTTT. The encoded protein is CASSTDGYNSPLHF. The chain is built from TRBV7-3 and TRBJ1-6; D is unclear. Deletions cut 5 bases from V and 4 bases from J, with 9 bases between. Germline V lookup: CDR1 SGHTA, CDR2 FQGTGA. The CDR3 contains 14 residues.

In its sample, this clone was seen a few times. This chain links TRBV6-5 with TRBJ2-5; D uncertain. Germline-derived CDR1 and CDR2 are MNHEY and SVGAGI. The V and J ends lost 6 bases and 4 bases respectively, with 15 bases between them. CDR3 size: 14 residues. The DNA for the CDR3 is TGTGCCAGCAGCCGGCCCTCCCCGGGAGAGACCCAGTACTTC. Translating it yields CASSRPSPGETQYF.

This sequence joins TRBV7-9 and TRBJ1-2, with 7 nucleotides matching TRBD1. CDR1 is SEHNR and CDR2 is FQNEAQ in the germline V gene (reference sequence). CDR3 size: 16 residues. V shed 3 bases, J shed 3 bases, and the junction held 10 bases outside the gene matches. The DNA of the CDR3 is TGTGCCAGCAGCTTGCGGGACACAGGACAGGACTATGGCTACACCTTC. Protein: CASSLRDTGQDYGYTF.

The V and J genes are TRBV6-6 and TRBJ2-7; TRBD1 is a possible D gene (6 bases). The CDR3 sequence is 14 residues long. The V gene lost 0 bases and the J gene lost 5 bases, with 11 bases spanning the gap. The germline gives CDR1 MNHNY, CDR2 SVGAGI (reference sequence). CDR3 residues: CASSYSIQGDEQYF. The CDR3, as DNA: TGTGCCAGCAGTTACTCGATACAGGGTGACGAGCAGTACTTC.

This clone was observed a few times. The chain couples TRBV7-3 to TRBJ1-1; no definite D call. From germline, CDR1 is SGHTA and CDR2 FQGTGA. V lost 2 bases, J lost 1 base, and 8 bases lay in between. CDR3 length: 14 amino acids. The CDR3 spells CASSLGGENTEAFF. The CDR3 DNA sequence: TGTGCCAGCAGCTTAGGCGGAGAGAACACTGAAGCTTTCTTT.

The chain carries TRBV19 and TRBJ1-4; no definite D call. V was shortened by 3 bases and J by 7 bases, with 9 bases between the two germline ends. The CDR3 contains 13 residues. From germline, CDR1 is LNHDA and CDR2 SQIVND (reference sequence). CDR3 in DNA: TGTGCCAGTAGTATCGGAGGGCCTGAAAAACTGTTTTTT. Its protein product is CASSIGGPEKLFF.

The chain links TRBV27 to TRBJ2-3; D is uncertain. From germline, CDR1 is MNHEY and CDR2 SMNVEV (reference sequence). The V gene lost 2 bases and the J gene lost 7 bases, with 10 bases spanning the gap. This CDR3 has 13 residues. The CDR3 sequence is CASSLAAHNTQYF. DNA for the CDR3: TGTGCCAGCAGTTTAGCGGCCCACAATACGCAGTATTTT.

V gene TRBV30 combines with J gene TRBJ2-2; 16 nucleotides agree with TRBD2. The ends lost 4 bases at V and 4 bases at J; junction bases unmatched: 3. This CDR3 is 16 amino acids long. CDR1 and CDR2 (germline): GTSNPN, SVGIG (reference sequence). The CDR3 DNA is TGTGCCTGGATTGGGACTAGCGGGGGGGGCACCGGGGAGCTGTTTTTT. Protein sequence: CAWIGTSGGGTGELFF.

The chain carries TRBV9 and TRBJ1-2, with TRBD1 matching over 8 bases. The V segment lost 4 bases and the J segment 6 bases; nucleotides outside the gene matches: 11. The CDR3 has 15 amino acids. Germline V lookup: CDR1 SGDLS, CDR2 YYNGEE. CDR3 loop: CASSFKQGVWDGYTF. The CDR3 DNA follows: TGTGCCAGCAGCTTTAAACAGGGGGTTTGGGATGGCTACACCTTC.

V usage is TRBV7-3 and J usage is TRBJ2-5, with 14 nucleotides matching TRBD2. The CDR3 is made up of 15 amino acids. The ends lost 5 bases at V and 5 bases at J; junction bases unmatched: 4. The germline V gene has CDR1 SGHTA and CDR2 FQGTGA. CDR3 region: CASSRLAGGQETQYF. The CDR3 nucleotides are TGTGCCAGCAGCCGACTAGCGGGGGGGCAGGAGACCCAGTACTTC.